The clone carrying this TCR beta chain has just a few counts. This record belongs to a study of cytomegalovirus exposure and HLA in healthy donors. The V gene end was trimmed by 2 bases and the J gene end by 7 bases; junction bases not matched to a gene: 4. The germline CDR1 and CDR2 sequences are ENHRY and SYGVKD. The CDR3 loop spans 15 amino acids. The PCR employed 60 Vbeta primers together with 13 Jbeta primers. Some clones are missing from TCRdb's copy, which holds only in-frame ones; the method was immunoSEQ multiplex PCR. The sample consists of around 58,000 clones, more than 60% of them appearing once.

This clonotype originated in a male donor in good health and CMV-seropositive. Sequenced: PBMCs. V gene TRBV10-3 combines with J gene TRBJ1-4; 10 bases are a match to TRBD1. The CDR3 spells CAISEGTGVREKLFF. Here the CDR3 DNA reads TGTGCCATCAGTGAGGGGACAGGGGTTCGTGAAAAACTGTTTTTT.